This TCR beta chain stems from a study of Ad26.COV2.S vaccination and SARS-CoV-2 variants. On the study more broadly: Doses of Ad26.COV2.S were injected into muscle once or twice, 56 days apart. Overall study results and limits: Vaccine recipients showed a spike-specific TCR breadth that was higher than in placebo recipients. Placebo recipients and vaccine recipients were similar in non-spike TCR breadth. Substantial breadth was reported for post-vaccination spike-specific CD8+ and CD4+ T cells.

Per the germline V gene, CDR1 is SSHAT and CDR2 is FNYEAQ (reference sequence). This CDR3 has 15 amino acids. Treatment: some 19 received Ad26.COV2.S at low or high dose, single or two shots; 5 received placebo; per-sample allocation not given. On day 63 after the first injection, vaccine and placebo recipients gave samples. As for this clone: The target antigen is unknown. The junction departs from the called germline gene at one end, perhaps through a read error.

Clones were read by immunoSEQ multiplex PCR, and TCRdb kept only the in-frame ones, dropping some. The sample shows just over 350,000 clones, 85% of them seen only once. The chain carries TRBV7-7 and TRBJ2-2; D may be TRBD2 (6 bases). The sequencing used peripheral blood, collected in a trial of Ad26.COV2.S vaccine versus placebo. This TCR derives from a person aged 18-65 years who received the Ad26.COV2.S COVID-19 vaccine or a placebo. For the CDR3, the DNA is TGTGCTAGCAGCTTGGAGGGGACCAACACCGGGGAGCTGTTTTTT. It translates to CASSLEGTNTGELFF.